This T cell receptor (beta chain) was profiled in a study of OX40 agonist ivuxolimab in advanced cancers. Note on this clone: Its antigen is undetermined.

Repertoires were generated with immunoSEQ multiplex PCR, while TCRdb's copy carries only in-frame clones and drops some. The sample holds more than 95,000 clones; roughly 90% are singletons and the top ten take around 0.3%. The study, taken as a whole, reports: Among the least clonally expanded were partial responders at 0.1-3.0 mg/kg. Average numbers of expanded clones were greater in CD8+ T cells than in CD4+.

With autoimmune disease history or systemic immunosuppression, patients were excluded. The CDR3 has 14 amino acids. This chain uses TRBV12-2 with TRBJ2-7; the D segment call TRBD1 is taken from the table without a DNA check. TRBV12-2 is a pseudogene. The sequencing here drew on CD4+ or CD8+ T cells sorted from blood, taken in a trial of the OX40 agonist ivuxolimab. This TCR came from an adult with an advanced solid tumor such as melanoma, head and neck, liver or kidney cancer. CDR3 in amino acids: CASRPEGASYEQYF. The CDR3 coding sequence is TGTGCAAGTCGTCCCGAAGGGGCCTCCTACGAGCAGTACTTC.